The entry below describes one T cell receptor beta chain. Its antigen is undetermined. The data were produced by immunoSEQ multiplex PCR, yet TCRdb's version contains in-frame clones alone and is incomplete. Among roughly 2.1 million clones listed, 93% were seen once. Naive-designated CD8 cells lacked CD45RO, were positively enriched for CCR7, and omitted terminally differentiated effector memory CD45RA+ cells. The sample originates from a study of shared clonotypes between healthy human individuals. Trimming cost V 4 bases and J 6 bases; bases outside gene matches: 7. Germline assignment: CDR1 SEHNR and CDR2 FQNEAQ (reference sequence). This CDR3 contains 15 residues. The study, taken as a whole, reports: Memory subsets generally showed smaller estimated richness than naive subsets did. Donor scarcity curtailed the genetic and exposure-history diversity represented herein. Despite large depth, rarefaction showed incomplete sorted-subset sequencing.

The chain couples TRBV7-9 to TRBJ1-2, with TRBD1 matching 11 bases. The TCR comes from a young man in good health. Some clones in this sample may be carry-over from other donors' samples. The sequenced sample was naive CD8+ T cells from PBMCs. Here the CDR3 reads CASSSRTGGKDGYTF. In DNA, the CDR3 is TGTGCCAGCAGCTCTCGGACAGGGGGCAAGGATGGCTACACCTTC.